A selection of T cell receptor beta chains follows, all from one sample in a study of radiation and T cells in renal cell carcinoma. Generated by immunoSEQ multiplex PCR, the TCRdb table keeps only in-frame clones and is missing some. The sample lists around 76,000 clones; about four fifths were seen once. The sample here was blood, taken from a patient whose treatment included radiotherapy and nephrectomy. The source of these receptors is a man in his fifties or sixties with renal cell carcinoma. The CDR3 runs from the conserved cysteine through the conserved F or W. A D gene is named only where the DNA matches it firmly. Rows give clone size only sometimes, using once, few, many, or a class for an expanded clone.

J gene | V gene | clone size | D gene | CDR3 protein | CDR3 DNA
TRBJ1-5 | TRBV9 | - | TRBD1 | CASSAGTGSNQPQHF | TGTGCCAGCAGCGCCGGGACAGGCAGCAATCAGCCCCAGCATTTT
TRBJ2-3 | TRBV7-8 | few | - | CASSSTRTPADTQYF | TGTGCCAGCAGTTCTACTAGGACCCCCGCAGATACGCAGTATTTT
TRBJ2-1 | TRBV2 | - | - | CASRVGGGWHNEQFF | TGTGCCAGCAGGGTCGGAGGGGGGTGGCACAATGAGCAGTTCTTC
TRBJ2-5 | TRBV19 | - | - | CASSPSTAGRTQYF | TGTGCCAGTAGTCCATCGACGGCCGGTCGGACCCAGTACTTC
TRBJ1-1 | TRBV6-6 | - | - | CASSYSPGTEAFF | TGTGCCAGCAGTTACTCACCAGGGACTGAAGCTTTCTTT
TRBJ1-5 | TRBV6-1 | - | - | CASSESGFNQPQHF | TGTGCCAGCAGTGAGTCTGGGTTTAATCAGCCCCAGCATTTT
TRBJ2-3 | TRBV7-2 | - | - | CASRTRAEGRETQYF | TGTGCCAGCAGAACTAGGGCGGAGGGGCGGGAAACGCAGTATTTT
TRBJ1-1 | TRBV2 | - | - | CASMLAGWDTEAFF | TGTGCCAGCATGCTAGCAGGATGGGACACTGAAGCTTTCTTT
TRBJ2-3 | TRBV29-1 | - | TRBD2 | CSGQTSGSETDTQYF | TGCAGCGGGCAGACTAGCGGGAGTGAAACAGATACGCAGTATTTT
TRBJ2-1 | TRBV6-1 | - | - | CASSENAGMGNEQFF | TGTGCCAGCAGTGAAAATGCAGGGATGGGCAATGAGCAGTTCTTC
TRBJ2-2 | TRBV7-2 | - | TRBD2 | CASTIGGRGTGELFF | TGTGCCAGCACCATCGGCGGGAGGGGCACCGGGGAGCTGTTTTTT
TRBJ1-5 | TRBV28 | - | - | CASSADSHSNQPQHF | TGTGCCAGCAGTGCGGACAGCCATAGCAATCAGCCCCAGCATTTT
TRBJ2-1 | TRBV30 | few | TRBD2 | CAWSPLAHNEQFF | TGTGCCTGGAGCCCACTAGCGCACAATGAGCAGTTCTTC
TRBJ2-2 | TRBV10-2 | - | TRBD2 | CASTLAGGHTGELFF | TGCGCCAGCACTCTAGCGGGAGGCCACACCGGGGAGCTGTTTTTT
TRBJ2-4 | TRBV4-2 | few | TRBD2 | CASSQASSGKNIQYF | TGTGCCAGCAGCCAAGCGTCTAGCGGCAAAAACATTCAGTACTTC
TRBJ2-7 | TRBV5-6 | - | - | CASSFGQQHEQYF | TGTGCCAGCAGCTTTGGGCAGCAGCACGAGCAGTACTTC
TRBJ2-6 | TRBV11-2 | few | - | CASSLGPGGANVLTF | TGTGCCAGCAGCTTAGGGCCGGGGGGGGCCAACGTCCTGACTTTC
TRBJ1-1 | TRBV6-1 | - | - | CASSEARKNTEAFF | TGTGCCAGCAGTGAAGCCAGGAAGAACACTGAAGCTTTCTTT
TRBJ2-5 | TRBV18 | once | - | CASSPVVPRETQYF | TGTGCCAGCTCACCAGTCGTCCCTCGGGAGACCCAGTACTTC
TRBJ2-3 | TRBV5-6 | once | TRBD2 | CASRRLAGGGDTQYF | TGTGCCAGCAGAAGACTAGCGGGAGGTGGGGATACGCAGTATTTT
TRBJ2-7 | TRBV7-8 | - | TRBD2 | CASSLVGLAGVLSYEQYF | TGTGCCAGCAGCTTAGTCGGACTAGCGGGAGTTCTCTCCTACGAGCAGTACTTC
TRBJ2-3 | TRBV28 | - | - | CASGVGTDTQYF | TGTGCCAGCGGAGTCGGTACAGATACGCAGTATTTT